This entry is about one T cell receptor beta chain. Antigen specificity is unknown. The data originate from a study of T cell responses to AZD1222 COVID-19 vaccine. Study outcomes and limitations: Compared with day 0, the breadth and depth of the Spike-specific TCR repertoire rose significantly after two doses of AZD1222.

Some clones are missing from TCRdb's copy, which holds only in-frame ones; the method was immunoSEQ multiplex PCR. The data show approximately 190,000 clones, with 85% to 95% seen just once and 1% to 1.5% held by the top ten. V lost 7 bases, J lost 7 bases, and 19 bases lay in between. CDR1 and CDR2 (germline): SEHNR, FQNEAQ (reference sequence). The CDR3 runs to 14 residues. The material sequenced was peripheral blood, taken on day 0 of AZD1222 vaccination. This receptor was identified in an adult in good health. V gene TRBV7-9 combines with J gene TRBJ1-2, with D unresolved. For the CDR3, the DNA is TGTGCCAGCACCCCGAAGCGAGGGCCACCTGGCTACACCTTC. It yields the protein CASTPKRGPPGYTF.